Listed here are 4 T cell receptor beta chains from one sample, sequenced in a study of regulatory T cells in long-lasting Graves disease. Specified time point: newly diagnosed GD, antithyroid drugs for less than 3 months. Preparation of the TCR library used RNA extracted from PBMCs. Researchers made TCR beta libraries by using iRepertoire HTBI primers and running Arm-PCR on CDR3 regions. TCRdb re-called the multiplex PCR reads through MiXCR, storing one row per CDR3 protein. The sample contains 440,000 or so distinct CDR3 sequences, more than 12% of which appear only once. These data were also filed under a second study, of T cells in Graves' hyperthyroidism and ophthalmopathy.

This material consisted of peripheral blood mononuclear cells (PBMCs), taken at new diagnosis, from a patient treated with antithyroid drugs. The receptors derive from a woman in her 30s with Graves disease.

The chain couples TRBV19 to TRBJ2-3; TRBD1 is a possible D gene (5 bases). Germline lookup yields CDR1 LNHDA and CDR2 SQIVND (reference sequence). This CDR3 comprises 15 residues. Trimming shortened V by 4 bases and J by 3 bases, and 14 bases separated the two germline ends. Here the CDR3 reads CASSTRAGRTDTQYF. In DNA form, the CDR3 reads TGTGCCAGTAGTACCAGGGCCGGTCGGACAGATACGCAGTATTTT.

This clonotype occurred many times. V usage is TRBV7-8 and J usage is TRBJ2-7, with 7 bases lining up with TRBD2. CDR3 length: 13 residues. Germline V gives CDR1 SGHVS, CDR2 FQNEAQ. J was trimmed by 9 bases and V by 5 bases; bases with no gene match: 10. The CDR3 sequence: CASSEGRGLGQYF. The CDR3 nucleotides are TGTGCCAGCAGCGAGGGGAGGGGACTGGGGCAGTACTTC.

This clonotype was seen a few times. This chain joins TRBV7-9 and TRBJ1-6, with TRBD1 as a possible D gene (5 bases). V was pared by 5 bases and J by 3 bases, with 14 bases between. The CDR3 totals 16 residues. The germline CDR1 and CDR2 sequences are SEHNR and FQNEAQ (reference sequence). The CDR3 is CASSTRDLDYNSPLHF. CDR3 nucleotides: TGTGCCAGCAGCACCCGGGACCTCGACTATAATTCACCCCTCCACTTT.

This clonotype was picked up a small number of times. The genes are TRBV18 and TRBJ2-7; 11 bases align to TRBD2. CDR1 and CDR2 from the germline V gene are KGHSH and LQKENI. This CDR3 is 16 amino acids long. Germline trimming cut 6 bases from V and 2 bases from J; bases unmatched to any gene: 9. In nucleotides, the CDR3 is TGTGCCAGCTCCCCCAGCCGGGGACTAGCGGCCTACGAGCAGTACTTC. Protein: CASSPSRGLAAYEQYF.